This entry describes one T cell receptor (beta chain). Its antigen is currently unknown. The investigators reverse transcribed all of the isolated RNA, so they sequenced expressed TCRB transcripts. Data came from immunoSEQ multiplex PCR; TCRdb stores just in-frame clones and leaves some out. The table has under 70,000 clones, around 60% seen once. These data originate in a study of beta chain features in type 1 diabetes. In the study overall: All samples combined gave around 98,000,000 sorted cells for examination. Findings of the study overall: Shorter TCRB CDR3s, moderately but significantly so, were found in Type 1 diabetes patients in all four CD4+ subsets.

V shed 4 bases, J shed 5 bases, and the junction held 6 bases outside the gene matches. CDR1 is MNHNY and CDR2 is SVGAGI in the germline V gene (reference sequence). This CDR3 region has 15 residues. Sample: stem cell memory CD4+ T cells from blood. This receptor was obtained from a woman under 40 with type 1 diabetes. This sequence joins TRBV6-6 and TRBJ2-1; TRBD1 matches 9 bases. CDR3 loop: CASSFPRDRDNEQFF. DNA for the CDR3: TGTGCCAGCAGTTTCCCCCGGGACAGGGACAATGAGCAGTTCTTC.